This TCR beta chain was sequenced in a study of PD-1 blockade in classical Hodgkin lymphoma. Study-wide findings and caveats: Individuals who commenced nivolumab within less than 1 year of ASCT were excluded. Still unresolved is the cause of the repertoire differences, which may be disease activity or prior therapy.

Here immunoSEQ multiplex PCR was the method, and the copy in TCRdb shows in-frame clones only, minus some. Here the sample spans about 38,000 clones, 77% being singletons. Germline V gene sequence: CDR1 SNHLY, CDR2 FYNNEI. V was trimmed by 6 bases and J by 6 bases, leaving 5 bases between them. The CDR3 has 11 amino acids. About this clone itself: Antigen: not known.

Time point denoted: cycle 4 day 1 (C4D1), after about 6 weeks of nivolumab. Relapse after autologous stem cell transplantation occurred in every patient, and brentuximab vedotin exposure varied. This receptor was taken from a human donor with classical Hodgkin lymphoma. The sequencing used peripheral blood mononuclear cells (PBMCs), collected before the fourth cycle of nivolumab. J is TRBJ1-4 and V is TRBV2; D is unclear. The CDR3 nucleotides read TGTGCCAGCAGCTCTTATGAAAAACTGTTTTTT. The encoded protein is CASSSYEKLFF.